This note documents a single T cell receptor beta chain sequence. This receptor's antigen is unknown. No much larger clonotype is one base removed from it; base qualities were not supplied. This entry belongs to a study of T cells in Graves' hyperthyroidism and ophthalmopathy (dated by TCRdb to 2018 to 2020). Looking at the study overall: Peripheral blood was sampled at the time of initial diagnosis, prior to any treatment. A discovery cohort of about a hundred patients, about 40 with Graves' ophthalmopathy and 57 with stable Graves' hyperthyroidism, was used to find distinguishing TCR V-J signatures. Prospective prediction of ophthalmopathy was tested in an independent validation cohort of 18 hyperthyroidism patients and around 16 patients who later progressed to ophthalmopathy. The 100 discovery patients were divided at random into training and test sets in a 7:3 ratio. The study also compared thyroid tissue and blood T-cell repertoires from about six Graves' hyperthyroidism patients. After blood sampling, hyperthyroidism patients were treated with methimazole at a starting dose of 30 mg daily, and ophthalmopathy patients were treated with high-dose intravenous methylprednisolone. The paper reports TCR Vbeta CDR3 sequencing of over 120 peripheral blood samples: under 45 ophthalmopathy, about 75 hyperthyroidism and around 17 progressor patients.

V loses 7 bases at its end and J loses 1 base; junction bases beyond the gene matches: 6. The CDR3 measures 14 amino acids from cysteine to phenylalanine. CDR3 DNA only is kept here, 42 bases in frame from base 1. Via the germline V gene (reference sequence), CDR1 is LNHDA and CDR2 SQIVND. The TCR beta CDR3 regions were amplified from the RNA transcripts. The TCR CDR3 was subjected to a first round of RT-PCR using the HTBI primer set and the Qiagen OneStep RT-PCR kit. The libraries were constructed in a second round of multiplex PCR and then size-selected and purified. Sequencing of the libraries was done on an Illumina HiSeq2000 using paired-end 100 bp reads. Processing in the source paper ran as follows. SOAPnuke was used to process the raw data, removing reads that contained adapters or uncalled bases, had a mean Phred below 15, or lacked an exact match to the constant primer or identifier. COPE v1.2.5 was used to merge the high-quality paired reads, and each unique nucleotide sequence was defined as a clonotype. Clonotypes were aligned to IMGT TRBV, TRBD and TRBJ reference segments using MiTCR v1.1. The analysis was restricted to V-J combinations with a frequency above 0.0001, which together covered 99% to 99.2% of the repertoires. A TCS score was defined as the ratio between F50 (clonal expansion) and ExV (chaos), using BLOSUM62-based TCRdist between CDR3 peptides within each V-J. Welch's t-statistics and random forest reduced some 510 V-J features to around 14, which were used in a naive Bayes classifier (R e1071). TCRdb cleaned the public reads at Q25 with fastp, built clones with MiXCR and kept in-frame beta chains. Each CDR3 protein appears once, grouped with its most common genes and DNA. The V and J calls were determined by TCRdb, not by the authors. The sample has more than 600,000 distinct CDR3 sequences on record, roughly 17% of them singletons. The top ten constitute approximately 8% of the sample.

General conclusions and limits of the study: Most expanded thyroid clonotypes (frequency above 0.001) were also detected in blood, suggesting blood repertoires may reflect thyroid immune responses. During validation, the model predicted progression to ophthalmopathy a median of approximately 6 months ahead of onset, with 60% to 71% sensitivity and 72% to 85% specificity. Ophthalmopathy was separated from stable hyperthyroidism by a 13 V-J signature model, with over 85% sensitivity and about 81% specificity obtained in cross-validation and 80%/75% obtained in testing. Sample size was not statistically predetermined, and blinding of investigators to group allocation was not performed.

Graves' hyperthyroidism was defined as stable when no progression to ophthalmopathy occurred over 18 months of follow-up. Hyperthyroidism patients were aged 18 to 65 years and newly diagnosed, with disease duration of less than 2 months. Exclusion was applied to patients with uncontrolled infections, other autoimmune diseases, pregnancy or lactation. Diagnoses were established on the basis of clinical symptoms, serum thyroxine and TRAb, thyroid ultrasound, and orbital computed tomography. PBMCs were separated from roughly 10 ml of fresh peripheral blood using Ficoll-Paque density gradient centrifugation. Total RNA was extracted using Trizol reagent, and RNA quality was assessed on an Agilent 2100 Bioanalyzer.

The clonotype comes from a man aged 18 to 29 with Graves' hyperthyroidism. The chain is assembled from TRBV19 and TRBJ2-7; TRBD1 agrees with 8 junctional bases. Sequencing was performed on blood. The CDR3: CASTPTGASYEQYF. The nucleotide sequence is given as TGTGCCAGTACCCCGACAGGGGCATCCTACGAGCAGTACTTC.